The TCR beta chain described here comes from a study of identical twins. The CDR3 sequence is 13 residues long. Germline CDR1 reads DFQATT; CDR2 reads SNEGSKA (reference sequence). V lost 7 bases and J lost 5, with 17 bases in between. TCRdb called the 5' RACE reads again in MiXCR, with one record for every CDR3 protein. Among some 440,000 distinct CDR3 sequences listed, less than 25% were seen once. This same sample was also taken into another study, of T cells expressing NK-cell markers.

The V gene is TRBV20-1, the J gene TRBJ2-5; possible D gene TRBD1, 6 bases. The sample comprised CD4+ T cells sorted from blood. The source is a woman in her late teens or twenties in good health. The CDR3 DNA is TGCAGTGTGGTCGACAGGAAGGGGGAGACCCAGTACTTC. It is translated as CSVVDRKGETQYF.